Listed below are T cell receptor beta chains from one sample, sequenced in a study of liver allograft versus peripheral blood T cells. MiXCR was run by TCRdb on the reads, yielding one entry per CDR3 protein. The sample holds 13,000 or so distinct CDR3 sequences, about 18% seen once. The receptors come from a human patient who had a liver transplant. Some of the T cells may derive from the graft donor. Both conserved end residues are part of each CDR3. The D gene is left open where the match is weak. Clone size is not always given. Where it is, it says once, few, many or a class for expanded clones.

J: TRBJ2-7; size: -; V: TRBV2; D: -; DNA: TGTGCCAGCAGTGAAAGTAGCTTTGGGCCTGGGTACTTC; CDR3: CASSESSFGPGYF
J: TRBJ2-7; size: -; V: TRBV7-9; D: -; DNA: TGTGCCAGCAGCTTAAGGGGGGGGTCGGACCCCTACGAGCAGTACTTC; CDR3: CASSLRGGSDPYEQYF
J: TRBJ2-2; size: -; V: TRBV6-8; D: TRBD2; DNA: TGTGCCAGCAGTGAACTTGGGGGGGACACCGGGGAGCTGTTTTTT; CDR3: CASSELGGDTGELFF
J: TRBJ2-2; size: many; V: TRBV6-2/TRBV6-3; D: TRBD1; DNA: TGTGCCAGCAGTTGGGGGACAGGGGGCCCCACCGGGGAGCTGTTTTTT; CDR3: CASSWGTGGPTGELFF
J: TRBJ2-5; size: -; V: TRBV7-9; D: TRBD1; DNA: TGTGCCAGCAGCTGGGGACAGAACCAAGAGACCCAGTACTTC; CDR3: CASSWGQNQETQYF
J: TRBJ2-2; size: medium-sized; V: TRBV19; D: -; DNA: TGTGCCAGTAGTATAGGAGGGGACGGCACCGGGGAGCTGTTTTTT; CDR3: CASSIGGDGTGELFF
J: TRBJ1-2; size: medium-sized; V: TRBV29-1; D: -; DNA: TGCAGCGTCGCGGAGTCCCCTGGGTATGGCTACACCTTC; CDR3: CSVAESPGYGYTF
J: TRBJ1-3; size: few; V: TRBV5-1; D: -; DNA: TGCGCCAGCAGCTTGGCCGGAAGAGGCTACTCTGGAAACACCATATATTTT; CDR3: CASSLAGRGYSGNTIYF
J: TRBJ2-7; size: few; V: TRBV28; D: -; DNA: TGTGCCAGCAGTTTAAGACTCGGGGGCCGGGGGCACTACGAGCAGTACTTC; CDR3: CASSLRLGGRGHYEQYF
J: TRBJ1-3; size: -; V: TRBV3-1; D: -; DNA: TGTGCCAGCAGCCAAGACCAAGGGTGGTTGGACACCATATATTTT; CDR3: CASSQDQGWLDTIYF
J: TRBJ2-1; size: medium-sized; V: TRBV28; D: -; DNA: TGTGCCAGCAGTTTGTTAAGGTACAATGAGCAGTTCTTC; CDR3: CASSLLRYNEQFF
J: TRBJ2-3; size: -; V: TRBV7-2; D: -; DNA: TGTGCCAGCAGCGCTCGACGGGACACAGATACGCAGTATTTT; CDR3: CASSARRDTDTQYF
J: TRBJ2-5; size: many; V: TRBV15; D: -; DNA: TGTGCCACCAGCAGAGGGGGGGATGGAGAGACCCAGTACTTC; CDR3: CATSRGGDGETQYF
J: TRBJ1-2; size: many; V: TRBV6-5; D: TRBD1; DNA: TGTGCCAGCAGGGTCACAGGGGGCTGGGGCTACACCTTC; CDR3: CASRVTGGWGYTF
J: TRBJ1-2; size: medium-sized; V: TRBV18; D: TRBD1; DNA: TGTGCCAGCTCACCGACAGGGGACAGTAACTATGGCTACACCTTC; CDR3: CASSPTGDSNYGYTF
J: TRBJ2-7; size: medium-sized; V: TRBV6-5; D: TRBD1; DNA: TGTGCCAGCAGTTCCGGGACAGGAGTCGACGAGCAGTACTTC; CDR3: CASSSGTGVDEQYF
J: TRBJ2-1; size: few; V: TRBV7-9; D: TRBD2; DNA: TGTGCTAAAGCGGGAGGCCCTAACTCCTACAATGAGCAGTTCTTC; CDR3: CAKAGGPNSYNEQFF
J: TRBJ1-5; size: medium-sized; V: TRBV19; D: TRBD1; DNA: TGTGCCAGTAGTATAGGCTGGAGGGGGCGGTCTGAGAGCAATCAGCCCCAGCATTTT; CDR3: CASSIGWRGRSESNQPQHF
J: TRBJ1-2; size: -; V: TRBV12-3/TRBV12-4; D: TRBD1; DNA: TGTGCCAGCAGTCACCGGGACAGGGGGCTTGGTGGCTACACCTTC; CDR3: CASSHRDRGLGGYTF
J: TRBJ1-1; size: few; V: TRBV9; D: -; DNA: TGTGCCAGCAGCGTAGTAGAGGGAAGGAACACTGAAGCTTTCTTT; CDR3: CASSVVEGRNTEAFF
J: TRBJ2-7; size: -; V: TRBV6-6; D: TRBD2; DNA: TGTGCCAGCAGTGGGACTATCCAGAGCTCCTACGAGCAGTACTTC; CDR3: CASSGTIQSSYEQYF
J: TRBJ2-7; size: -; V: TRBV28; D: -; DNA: TGTGCCAGCAGGAAAACGACACTTCCCCCCTACGAGCAGTACTTC; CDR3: CASRKTTLPPYEQYF
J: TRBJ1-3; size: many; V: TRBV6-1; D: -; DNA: TGTGCCAGCAGTGCCTACCCCTACTCTGGAAACACCATATATTTT; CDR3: CASSAYPYSGNTIYF
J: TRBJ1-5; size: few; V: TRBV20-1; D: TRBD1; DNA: TGCAGTGCTAGCCCAGGGACAGGGGAAAATCAGCCCCAGCATTTT; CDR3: CSASPGTGENQPQHF
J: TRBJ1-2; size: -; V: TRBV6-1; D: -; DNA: TGTGCCAGCTGGACCCGGGGCTACACCTTC; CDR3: CASWTRGYTF
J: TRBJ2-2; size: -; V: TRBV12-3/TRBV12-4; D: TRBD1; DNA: TGTGCCAGCAGAGGCAGACAGGGGTTAAGAACCGGGGAGCTGTTTTTT; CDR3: CASRGRQGLRTGELFF
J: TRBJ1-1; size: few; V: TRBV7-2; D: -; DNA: TGTGCCAGCAGCTTAGGGGGGTTTTATCCAACAGACAGGAACACTGAAGCTTTCTTT; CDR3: CASSLGGFYPTDRNTEAFF
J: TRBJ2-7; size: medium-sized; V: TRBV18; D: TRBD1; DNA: TGTGCCAGCTCACCAGGCCGGACAGGGGAGGCCTACGAGCAGTACTTC; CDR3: CASSPGRTGEAYEQYF
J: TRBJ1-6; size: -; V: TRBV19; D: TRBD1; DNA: TGTGCCAGTAGGAACGACAGGGGGAAGAGGAATTCACCCCTCCACTTT; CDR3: CASRNDRGKRNSPLHF